One and the same sample provided the 8 T cell receptor beta chains below, sequenced in a study of T cells in localized non-small cell lung cancer (dated by TCRdb to the early 2020s). The library relied on the immunoSEQ multiplex PCR assay. In its TCRdb copy, this immuneACCESS table keeps in-frame sequences only and misses some clones. Where compared with another copy, unresolved V genes explain less than half of these, and the others have no known cause. In this sample the table shows tens of thousands of clones, roughly 90% of which occur a single time. The ten largest account for about 4% of the sample. The sample consisted of peripheral blood mononuclear cells, taken before any cancer treatment. These receptors came from a woman aged 35-75 years with stage III lung adenocarcinoma.

A remark on this clone: The same CDR3 arises from other DNA sequences in this sample as well. The V gene is TRBV6-6, the J gene TRBJ2-3, with D uncertain. Trimming removed 0 bases at V and 4 bases at J, with 5 bases between. From germline, CDR1 is MNHNY and CDR2 SVGAGI (reference sequence). The CDR3 runs 13 residues. CDR3 residues: CASSYSGADTQYF. The CDR3 nucleotides read TGTGCCAGCAGTTACTCAGGAGCAGATACGCAGTATTTT.

The chain employs TRBV10-3 and TRBJ2-7; possibly TRBD1 or TRBD2 for D (5 bases each). The CDR3 is 14 residues long. Germline V lookup: CDR1 ENHRY, CDR2 SYGVKD. V lost 5 bases and J 2 bases, leaving 13 bases between the germline ends. CDR3 sequence reads: CAISTAGRAYEQYF. The CDR3 DNA follows: TGTGCCATCAGTACGGCGGGCAGGGCCTACGAGCAGTACTTC.

J is TRBJ1-1 and V is TRBV9, with D perhaps TRBD1 (6 bases). The germline V gene encodes CDR1 SGDLS and CDR2 YYNGEE. There are 13 residues in the CDR3. V dropped 0 bases and J dropped 8 bases, with 11 bases sitting between them. The CDR3 DNA reads as TGTGCCAGCAGCGTAGAAGAGGGGACAGAAGCTTTCTTT. Amino acid sequence: CASSVEEGTEAFF.

V and J are TRBV19 and TRBJ2-1, with TRBD2 matching over 11 bases. The ends lost 6 bases at V and 8 bases at J; junction bases unmatched: 12. The germline CDR1 and CDR2 sequences are LNHDA and SQIVND (reference sequence). CDR3 length equals 16 residues. The DNA for the CDR3 is TGTGCCAGTAGGCCAAAGCTAGCGGGGGGCGTCGATGAGCAGTTCTTC. This encodes CASRPKLAGGVDEQFF.

This clone was seen only a few times. This chain uses TRBV30 with TRBJ1-5; D is possibly TRBD1 (5 bases). The CDR3 is made up of 14 amino acids. Trimming cost V 2 bases and J 1 base, with 9 bases left between them. From germline, CDR1 is GTSNPN and CDR2 SVGIG (reference sequence). This chain's CDR3 is CAWSPGLSNQPQHF. The CDR3 region has the DNA TGTGCCTGGAGTCCGGGACTGAGCAATCAGCCCCAGCATTTT.

The J gene is TRBJ1-5, the V gene TRBV15; D not certain. The CDR3 runs 13 residues. The V gene's germline CDR1 is LNHNV and CDR2 YYDKDF (reference sequence). V gave up 0 bases and J gave up 7 bases, with 7 bases separating them. Written as DNA, the CDR3 is TGTGCCACCAGCAGAGATCCGAACCAGCCCCAGCATTTT. This gives the protein CATSRDPNQPQHF. Filled out from reference TRBV15 and TRBJ1-5, the complete variable domain reads DAMVIQNPRYQVTQFGKPVTLSCSQTLNHNVMYWYQQKSSQAPKLLFHYYDKDFNNEADTPDNFQSRRPNTSFCFLDIRSPGLGDTAMYLCATSRDPNQPQHFGDGTRLSIL.

This chain links TRBV6-5 with TRBJ1-6; D call uncertain. The V end was cut by 2 bases, the J end by 3 bases, with 5 bases between. The germline V gene has CDR1 MNHEY and CDR2 SVGAGI. CDR3 size: 14 residues. The CDR3 sequence is CASSYGDYNSPLHF. CDR3 DNA: TGTGCCAGCAGTTACGGGGACTATAATTCACCCCTCCACTTT.

The chain has TRBV7-2 and TRBJ1-5; D perhaps matches TRBD1 (6 bases). The ends were cut back, 5 bases at V and 4 bases at J, with 9 bases in the middle. CDR3 length equals 13 residues. In germline, CDR1 is SGHTA, CDR2 FQGNSA. The CDR3 nucleotides are TGTGCCAGCAGCCCTGACAGGAATCAGCCCCAGCATTTT. It yields the protein CASSPDRNQPQHF.